The clone carrying this T cell receptor beta chain came up a few times. Its target is unknown. This sample stems from a study of beta chain features in type 1 diabetes. The study's findings and limits: Type 1 diabetes patients had moderately but significantly shorter TCRB CDR3s in all four CD4+ subsets.

The CDR3 consists of 13 residues. CDR1 and CDR2 from the germline V gene are SQVTM and ANQGSEA. V lost 4 bases and J lost 7, with 16 bases in between. CD45RO/CCR7/CD25/CD127/CD95/CD27 staining was used to isolate CD4+ naive, central memory, regulatory and stem cell-like memory cells by sorting. All sorted populations exceeded 95% purity. Expressed TCRB transcripts were sequenced, since all the RNA that had been isolated was reverse transcribed. TCRdb's table, derived via immunoSEQ multiplex PCR, lists solely in-frame clones and lacks some. The table has over 150,000 clones, around 8% seen once. Sequenced: central memory CD4+ T cells from blood. This TCR was recovered from a woman aged 40 to 50 with type 1 diabetes. The chain carries TRBV29-1 and TRBJ1-2, with D maybe TRBD1 (6 bases). The CDR3, as DNA: TGCAGCGTTGTGGCGGGAGGGACATCTGGCTACACCTTC. Protein: CSVVAGGTSGYTF.